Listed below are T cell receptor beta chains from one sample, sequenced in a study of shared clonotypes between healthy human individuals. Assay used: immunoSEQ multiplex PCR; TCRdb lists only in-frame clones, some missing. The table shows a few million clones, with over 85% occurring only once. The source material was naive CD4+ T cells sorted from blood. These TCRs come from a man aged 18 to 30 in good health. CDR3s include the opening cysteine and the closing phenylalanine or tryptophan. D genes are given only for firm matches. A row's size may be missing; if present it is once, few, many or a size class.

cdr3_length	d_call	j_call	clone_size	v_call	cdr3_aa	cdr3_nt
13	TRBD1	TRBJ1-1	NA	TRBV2	CASRRDRVSEAFF	TGTGCCAGCAGGAGGGACAGGGTGTCTGAAGCTTTCTTT
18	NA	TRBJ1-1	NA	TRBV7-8	CASSLALIGLGRWTEAFF	TGTGCCAGCAGCTTAGCGCTTATTGGGCTGGGGAGATGGACTGAAGCTTTCTTT
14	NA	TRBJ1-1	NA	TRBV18	CASLFGEKATEAFF	TGTGCCAGCCTGTTCGGGGAGAAGGCCACTGAAGCTTTCTTT
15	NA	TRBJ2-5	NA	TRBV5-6	CASSFYRAGQETQYF	TGTGCCAGCAGCTTCTATAGGGCCGGCCAAGAGACCCAGTACTTC
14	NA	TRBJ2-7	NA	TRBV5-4	CASSLGGGFYEQYF	TGTGCCAGCAGCTTGGGAGGAGGGTTCTACGAGCAGTACTTC
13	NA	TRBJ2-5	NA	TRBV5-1	CASSYNIKETQYF	TGCGCCAGCAGCTATAACATCAAAGAGACCCAGTACTTC
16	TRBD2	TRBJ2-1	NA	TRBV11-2	CASSPFAAGVYNEQFF	TGTGCCAGCAGCCCCTTTGCGGCGGGGGTTTACAATGAGCAGTTCTTC
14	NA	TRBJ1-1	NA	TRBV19	CASSISGLSTEAFF	TGTGCCAGTAGTATCAGTGGATTGAGCACTGAAGCTTTCTTT
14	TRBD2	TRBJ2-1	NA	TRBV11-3	CASSPGGPYNEQFF	TGTGCCAGCAGCCCGGGAGGGCCCTACAATGAGCAGTTCTTC
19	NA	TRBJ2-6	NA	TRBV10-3	CAISNPPGLALSGANVLTF	TGTGCCATCAGTAACCCACCAGGCCTAGCACTCTCTGGGGCCAACGTCCTGACTTTC
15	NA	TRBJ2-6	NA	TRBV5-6	CASSLPASGANVLTF	TGTGCCAGCAGCTTACCAGCGAGTGGGGCCAACGTCCTGACTTTC
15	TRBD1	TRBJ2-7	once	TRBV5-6	CASSFGTGGHYEQYF	TGTGCCAGCAGCTTCGGGACAGGGGGCCACTACGAGCAGTACTTC
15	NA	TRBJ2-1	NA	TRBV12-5	CASGLVIGSYNEQFF	TGTGCTAGTGGTTTGGTAATCGGCTCCTACAATGAGCAGTTCTTC
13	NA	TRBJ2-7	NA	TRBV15	CATGKGGPYEQYF	TGTGCCACCGGGAAGGGGGGTCCCTACGAGCAGTACTTC
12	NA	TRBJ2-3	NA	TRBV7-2	CASSLAPDTQYF	TGTGCCAGCAGCTTAGCGCCAGATACGCAGTATTTT
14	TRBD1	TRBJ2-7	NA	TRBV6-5	CASSRGQGDYEQYF	TGTGCCAGCAGCAGAGGACAGGGGGACTACGAGCAGTACTTC
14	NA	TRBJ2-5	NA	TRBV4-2	CASSQVGPSETQYF	TGTGCCAGCAGCCAAGTGGGACCTTCCGAGACCCAGTACTTC